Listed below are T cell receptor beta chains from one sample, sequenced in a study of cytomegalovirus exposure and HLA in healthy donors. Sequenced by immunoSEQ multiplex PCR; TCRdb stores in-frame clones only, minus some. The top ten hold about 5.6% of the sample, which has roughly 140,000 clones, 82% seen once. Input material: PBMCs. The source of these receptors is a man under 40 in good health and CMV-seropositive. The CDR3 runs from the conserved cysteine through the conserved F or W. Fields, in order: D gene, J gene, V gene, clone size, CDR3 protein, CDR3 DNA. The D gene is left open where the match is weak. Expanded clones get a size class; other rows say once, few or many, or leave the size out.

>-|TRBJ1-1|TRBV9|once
CASSKSGYTEAFF
TGTGCCAGCAGCAAATCGGGGTACACTGAAGCTTTCTTT
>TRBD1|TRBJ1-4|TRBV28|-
CASSPTGEANEKLFF
TGTGCCAGCAGTCCTACAGGGGAGGCTAATGAAAAACTGTTTTTT
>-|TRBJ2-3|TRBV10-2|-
CASSEAGVGGTQYF
TGCGCCAGCAGTGAGGCGGGGGTAGGGGGTACGCAGTATTTT
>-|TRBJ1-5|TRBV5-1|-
CASSPGTPPEPQHF
TGCGCCAGCAGCCCCGGGACACCACCCGAGCCCCAGCATTTT
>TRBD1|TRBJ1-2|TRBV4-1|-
CASSLRDRVDGYTF
TGCGCCAGCAGCTTACGGGACAGGGTGGATGGCTACACCTTC
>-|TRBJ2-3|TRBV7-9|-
CASSLTDTQYF
TGTGCCAGCAGCCTCACAGATACGCAGTATTTT
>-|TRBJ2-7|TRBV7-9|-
CASSPAAGGSSYEQYF
TGTGCCAGCAGCCCAGCAGCGGGTGGGAGCTCCTACGAGCAGTACTTC
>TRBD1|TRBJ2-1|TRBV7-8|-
CASRGDRVHNEQFF
TGTGCCAGCCGGGGGGACAGGGTTCACAATGAGCAGTTCTTC
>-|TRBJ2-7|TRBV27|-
CASSLAGEQYF
TGTGCCAGCAGTTTGGCCGGGGAGCAGTACTTC
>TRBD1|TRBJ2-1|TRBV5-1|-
CASSIQGASEQFF
TGCGCCAGCAGCATACAGGGGGCTAGTGAGCAGTTCTTC
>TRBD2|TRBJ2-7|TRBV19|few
CASSSRTSGRTYEQYF
TGTGCCAGTAGTTCACGGACTAGCGGCCGTACCTACGAGCAGTACTTC
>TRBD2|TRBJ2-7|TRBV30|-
CAWSVFRTSGSMYEQYF
TGTGCCTGGAGTGTTTTTCGGACTAGCGGGAGTATGTACGAGCAGTACTTC
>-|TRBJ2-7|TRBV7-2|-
CASSLVQSSYEQYF
TGTGCCAGCAGCTTAGTACAGTCCTCCTACGAGCAGTACTTC
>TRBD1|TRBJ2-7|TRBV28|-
CASSTPGQGPSEQYF
TGTGCCAGCAGTACCCCGGGACAGGGTCCCTCCGAGCAGTACTTC
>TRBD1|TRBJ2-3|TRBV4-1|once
CASSHPPRDRGLDF
TGCGCCAGCAGCCACCCGCCCCGGGACAGGGGCTTAGATTTT
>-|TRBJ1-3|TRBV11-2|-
CASSLDRVSGNTIYF
TGTGCCAGCAGCTTAGATCGCGTCTCTGGAAACACCATATATTTT
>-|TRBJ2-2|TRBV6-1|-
CASEFAAGTGELFF
TGTGCCAGCGAGTTTGCCGCGGGGACCGGGGAGCTGTTTTTT
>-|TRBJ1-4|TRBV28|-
CASSPGGGEKLFF
TGTGCCAGCAGTCCCGGGGGGGGCGAAAAACTGTTTTTT
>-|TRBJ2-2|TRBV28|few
CASSPLAENTGELFF
TGTGCCAGCAGCCCCTTAGCGGAGAACACCGGGGAGCTGTTTTTT
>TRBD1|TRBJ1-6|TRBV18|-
CASSPLGQGGSPLHF
TGTGCCAGCTCACCCTTGGGACAGGGAGGATCACCCCTCCACTTT
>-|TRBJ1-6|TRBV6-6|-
CAVGSRRELPLHF
TGTGCCGTCGGTTCGAGGAGGGAATTACCCCTCCACTTT
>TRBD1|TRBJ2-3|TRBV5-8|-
CASSHGTGRDTQYF
TGTGCCAGCAGCCACGGGACAGGGCGAGATACGCAGTATTTT
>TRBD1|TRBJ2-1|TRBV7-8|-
CASSPPTGGYNEQFF
TGTGCCAGCAGCCCCCCGACAGGGGGCTACAATGAGCAGTTCTTC
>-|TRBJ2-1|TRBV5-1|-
CASSFTVDEQFF
TGCGCCAGCAGCTTTACGGTTGATGAGCAGTTCTTC
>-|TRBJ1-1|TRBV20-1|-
CSAKDSKAFF
TGCAGTGCCAAAGACAGCAAAGCTTTCTTT
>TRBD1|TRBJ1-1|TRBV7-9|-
CASSSGGSLAEAFF
TGTGCCAGCAGTTCAGGGGGGAGCTTGGCTGAAGCTTTCTTT
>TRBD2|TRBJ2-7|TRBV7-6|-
CASSRTSGGAYEQYF
TGTGCCAGCAGCAGAACTAGCGGGGGGGCATACGAGCAGTACTTC
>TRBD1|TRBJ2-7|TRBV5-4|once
CASSSGQGGEQYF
TGTGCCAGCAGCTCCGGACAGGGAGGCGAGCAGTACTTC
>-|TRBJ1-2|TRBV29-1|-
CSVEDRSGVPPGYTF
TGCAGCGTTGAAGATCGGTCAGGGGTACCTCCTGGCTACACCTTC
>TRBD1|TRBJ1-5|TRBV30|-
CAWSAGQGNQPQHF
TGTGCCTGGAGCGCGGGACAGGGGAATCAGCCCCAGCATTTT
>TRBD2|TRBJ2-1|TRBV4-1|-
CASSLARLAGGLTPFHEQFF
TGCGCCAGCAGCCTAGCACGTCTAGCGGGAGGGCTTACCCCCTTCCATGAGCAGTTCTTC
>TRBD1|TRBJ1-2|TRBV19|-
CASGRGQSYGYTF
TGTGCCAGTGGCAGGGGGCAGAGCTATGGCTACACCTTC
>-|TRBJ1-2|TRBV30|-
CASNDGGDYGYTF
TGTGCCTCCAACGACGGGGGGGATTATGGCTACACCTTC
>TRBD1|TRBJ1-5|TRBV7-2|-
CASSLRDRTYSNQPQHF
TGTGCCAGCAGCTTAAGGGACAGAACTTATAGCAATCAGCCCCAGCATTTT
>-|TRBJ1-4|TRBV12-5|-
CASGLAGEKLFF
TGTGCTAGTGGTTTGGCAGGAGAAAAACTGTTTTTT
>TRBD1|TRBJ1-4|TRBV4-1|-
CASSLGQVNEKLFF
TGCGCCAGCAGCCTTGGACAGGTTAATGAAAAACTGTTTTTT
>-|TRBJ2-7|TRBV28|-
CASSLGEVGSYEQYF
TGTGCCAGCAGTCTAGGGGAGGTAGGGTCCTACGAGCAGTACTTC
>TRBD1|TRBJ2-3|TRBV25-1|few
CASSEGQGSTDTQYF
TGTGCCAGCAGTGAGGGACAGGGCAGCACAGATACGCAGTATTTT
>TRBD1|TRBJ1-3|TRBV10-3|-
CAISRQGDTIYF
TGTGCCATCAGTCGACAGGGAGACACCATATATTTT
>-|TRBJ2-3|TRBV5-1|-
CASSLGSSPQLDTQYF
TGCGCCAGCAGCTTGGGTAGCAGCCCCCAGCTAGATACGCAGTATTTT
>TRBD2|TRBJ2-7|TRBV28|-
CASSLTQAGADEQYF
TGTGCCAGCAGCCTGACTCAAGCGGGAGCGGACGAGCAGTACTTC
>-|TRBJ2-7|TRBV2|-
CASSASEKYEQYF
TGTGCCAGCAGTGCAAGCGAGAAATACGAGCAGTACTTC
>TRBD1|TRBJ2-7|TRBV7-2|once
CASSLGGGVGSYEQYF
TGTGCCAGCAGCTTAGGAGGGGGCGTTGGCTCCTACGAGCAGTACTTC
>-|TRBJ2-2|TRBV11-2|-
CASSVTNTGELFF
TGTGCCAGCAGCGTGACAAACACCGGGGAGCTGTTTTTT
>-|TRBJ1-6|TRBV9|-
CASSVGQDTPLHF
TGTGCCAGCAGCGTAGGTCAGGATACACCCCTCCACTTT
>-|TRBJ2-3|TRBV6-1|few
CASSETRGTDTQYF
TGTGCCAGCAGTGAAACTCGAGGCACAGATACGCAGTATTTT
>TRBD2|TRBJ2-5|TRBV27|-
CASSLSHPGGETQYF
TGTGCCAGCAGTTTATCCCACCCCGGGGGGGAGACCCAGTACTTC
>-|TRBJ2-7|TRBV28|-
CASSLLAGEQYF
TGTGCCAGCAGTTTACTTGCGGGCGAGCAGTACTTC
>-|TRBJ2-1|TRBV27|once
CASSPRRGSYNEQFF
TGTGCCAGCAGCCCTAGACGGGGCTCCTACAATGAGCAGTTCTTC
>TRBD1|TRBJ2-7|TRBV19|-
CASSIRDRAYEQYF
TGTGCCAGTAGTATCAGGGACAGGGCCTACGAGCAGTACTTC
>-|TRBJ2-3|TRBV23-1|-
CASSHSTGPGDTQYF
TGCGCCAGCAGTCATTCGACAGGTCCGGGAGATACGCAGTATTTT
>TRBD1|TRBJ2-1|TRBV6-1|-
CASRTGGEGNNEQFF
TGTGCCAGCAGGACAGGGGGAGAGGGAAACAATGAGCAGTTCTTC